The 12 T cell receptor beta chains given below trace back to one sample, sequenced in a study of shared clonotypes between healthy human individuals. Method: immunoSEQ multiplex PCR; TCRdb's copy keeps in-frame clones and lacks some. The sample holds around 340,000 clones, around 70% seen once. Sequencing input: memory CD4+ T cells sorted from blood. The subset was: CD45RA-negative fraction. Receptor source: a man aged 30 to 39 in good health.

The genes are TRBV6-1 and TRBJ2-3; 9 bases map to TRBD1. The V gene end was trimmed by 2 bases and the J gene end by 2 bases; junction bases not matched to a gene: 5. The CDR3 is 16 amino acids. Germline values: CDR1 MNHNS, CDR2 SASEGT. The CDR3 here is CASSERDREFTDTQYF. The DNA for the CDR3 is TGTGCCAGCAGTGAAAGGGACAGGGAATTCACAGATACGCAGTATTTT.

The chain uses TRBV5-1 and TRBJ2-3; the match to TRBD1 covers 9 bases. Germline-derived CDR1 and CDR2 are SGHRS and YFSETQ. The CDR3 spans 16 residues. Germline trimming cut 3 bases from V and 1 base from J; bases unmatched to any gene: 6. CDR3 in DNA: TGCGCCAGCAGCTCCGGGACAGGGAGCCGCACAGATACGCAGTATTTT. Translation gives CASSSGTGSRTDTQYF.

The chain couples TRBV2 to TRBJ2-2; TRBD1 is a possible D gene (6 bases). The CDR3 is 17 amino acids. The germline V gene encodes CDR1 SNHLY and CDR2 FYNNEI. Deletions cut 4 bases from V and 0 bases from J, with 15 bases between. The CDR3 region has the DNA TGTGCCAGCAGTGGAGGCCCGGGACAACCGAACACCGGGGAGCTGTTTTTT. Its protein is CASSGGPGQPNTGELFF.

This clone was seen only once. V gene TRBV9 combines with J gene TRBJ2-3; D remains unclear. V lost 3 bases, J lost 2 bases, and 7 bases lay in between. This CDR3 comprises 13 residues. In germline, CDR1 is SGDLS, CDR2 YYNGEE. DNA for the CDR3: TGTGCCAGCAGCGGGAGCCACACAGATACGCAGTATTTT. It specifies CASSGSHTDTQYF.

The rearrangement uses TRBV7-2 and TRBJ2-3, with D possibly being TRBD2 (6 bases). CDR1 SGHTA and CDR2 FQGNSA come from the germline V gene. This CDR3 has 16 amino acids. Deletions cut 5 bases from V and 2 bases from J, with 17 bases between. In DNA, the CDR3 is TGTGCCAGCAGCCTCCTGGGCGGGACGAACACAGATACGCAGTATTTT. It codes for CASSLLGGTNTDTQYF.

V usage is TRBV4-3 and J usage is TRBJ2-5; TRBD1 or TRBD2 may be the D gene (5 bases each). Between the trimmed V and J ends, which lost 0 bases and 2 bases, there was a span of 16 bases. The CDR3 has 17 residues. Germline CDR1 is LGHNA and CDR2 is YSLEER. CDR3 sequence: CASSQEVIGTGQETQYF. CDR3 sequence (DNA): TGCGCCAGCAGCCAAGAAGTGATAGGGACGGGACAAGAGACCCAGTACTTC.

The chain carries TRBV6-6 and TRBJ1-2, with D unclear. The CDR3 loop spans 13 amino acids. Trimming took off 11 bases at V and 0 bases at J, with 13 bases between the two ends. Germline loops: CDR1 MNHNY, CDR2 SVGAGI (reference sequence). CDR3 residues: CALRGPTNYGYTF. The CDR3 bases are TGTGCCCTCCGCGGGCCAACTAACTATGGCTACACCTTC.

The chain is built from TRBV27 and TRBJ1-1; D might be TRBD1 (5 bases). Germline V gene lookup returns CDR1 MNHEY and CDR2 SMNVEV (reference sequence). V shed 9 bases and J shed 0 bases, with 11 bases lying between them. This CDR3 is built from 13 residues. The CDR3 protein is CASWGRMNTEAFF. The CDR3 DNA reads TGTGCCAGTTGGGGACGGATGAACACTGAAGCTTTCTTT.

This chain uses TRBV19 with TRBJ2-3; 7 bases are a match to TRBD2. The CDR3 contains 20 residues. Germline CDR1 LNHDA, CDR2 SQIVND (reference sequence). Trimming took 4 bases from V and 7 from J; bases not matched to a gene: 26. The CDR3 DNA sequence: TGTGCCAGTAGTACCTCCGAGCGGGATGCGGGGAACGGGGCACCGTATACGCAGTATTTT. Its translation is CASSTSERDAGNGAPYTQYF.

This clone was counted once. This rearrangement joins TRBV5-1 to TRBJ2-7; 7 bases map to TRBD1. The CDR3 contains 16 residues. The germline gives CDR1 SGHRS, CDR2 YFSETQ. V was pared by 3 bases and J by 0 bases, with 9 bases of the junction left unmatched. The CDR3 loop is CASSWSSGTDSYEQYF. DNA of the CDR3: TGCGCCAGCAGCTGGAGTTCCGGGACAGACTCCTACGAGCAGTACTTC.

The V and J genes are TRBV5-5 and TRBJ1-1; D may be TRBD1 (5 bases). Germline V lookup: CDR1 SGHKS, CDR2 YYEKEE (reference sequence). CDR3 length: 16 residues. Trimming shortened V by 4 bases and J by 0 bases, and 16 bases separated the two germline ends. The CDR3 DNA reads TGTGCCAGCAGCCCCTCAGGGTGGGCCATGAACACTGAAGCTTTCTTT. Protein sequence: CASSPSGWAMNTEAFF.

The chain links TRBV7-9 to TRBJ2-7; D gene uncertain. The V gene lost 4 bases and the J gene lost 6 bases, with 16 bases spanning the gap. The CDR3 has 14 amino acids. CDR1 and CDR2 from the germline V gene are SEHNR and FQNEAQ (reference sequence). CDR3 in DNA: TGTGCCAGCAGCTCCGGCGGAGCGCGACTCGAGCAGTACTTC. Its translation is CASSSGGARLEQYF.